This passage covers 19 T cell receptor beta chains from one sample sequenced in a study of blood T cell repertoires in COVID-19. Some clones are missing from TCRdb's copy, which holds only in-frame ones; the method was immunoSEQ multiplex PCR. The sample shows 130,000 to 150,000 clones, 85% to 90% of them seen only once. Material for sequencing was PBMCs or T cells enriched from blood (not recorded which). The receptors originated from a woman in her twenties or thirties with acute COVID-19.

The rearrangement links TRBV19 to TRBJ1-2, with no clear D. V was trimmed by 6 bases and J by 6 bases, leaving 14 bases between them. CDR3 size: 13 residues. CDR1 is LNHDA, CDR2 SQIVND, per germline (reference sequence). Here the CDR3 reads CASSSGPLNGYTF. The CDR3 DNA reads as TGTGCCAGTAGCAGTGGGCCCTTGAATGGCTACACCTTC. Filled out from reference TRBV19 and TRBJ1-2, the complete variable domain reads DGGITQSPKYLFRKEGQNVTLSCEQNLNHDAMYWYRQDPGQGLRLIYYSQIVNDFQKGDIAEGYSVSREKKESFPLTVTSAQKNPTAFYLCASSSGPLNGYTFGSGTRLTVV.

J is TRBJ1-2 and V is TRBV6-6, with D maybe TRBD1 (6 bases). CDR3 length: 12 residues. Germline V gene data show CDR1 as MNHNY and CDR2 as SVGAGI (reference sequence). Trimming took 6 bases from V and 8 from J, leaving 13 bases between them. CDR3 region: CASRTGHLGYTF. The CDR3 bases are TGTGCCAGCAGGACGGGACATTTAGGCTACACCTTC.

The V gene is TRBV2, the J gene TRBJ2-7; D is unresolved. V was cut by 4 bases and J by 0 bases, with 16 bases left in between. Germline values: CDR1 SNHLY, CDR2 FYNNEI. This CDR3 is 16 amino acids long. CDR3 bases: TGTGCCAGCAGTGTTAATCCGGTGCTGAGCTCCTACGAGCAGTACTTC. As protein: CASSVNPVLSSYEQYF.

The CDR3: CASSLPLAYGYTF. Written as DNA, the CDR3 is TGTGCCAGCAGCTTGCCCTTAGCTTATGGCTACACCTTC. The chain has TRBV5-5 and TRBJ1-2; D call uncertain. V gave up 1 base and J gave up 5 bases, with 9 bases separating them. Germline V gene data show CDR1 as SGHKS and CDR2 as YYEKEE (reference sequence). The CDR3 is 13 amino acids.

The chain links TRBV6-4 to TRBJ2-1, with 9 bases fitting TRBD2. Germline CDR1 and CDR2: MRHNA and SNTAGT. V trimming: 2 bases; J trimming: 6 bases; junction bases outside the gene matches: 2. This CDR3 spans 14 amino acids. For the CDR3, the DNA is TGTGCCAGCAGTGACGGGACTAGCCTCAATGAGCAGTTCTTC. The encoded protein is CASSDGTSLNEQFF.

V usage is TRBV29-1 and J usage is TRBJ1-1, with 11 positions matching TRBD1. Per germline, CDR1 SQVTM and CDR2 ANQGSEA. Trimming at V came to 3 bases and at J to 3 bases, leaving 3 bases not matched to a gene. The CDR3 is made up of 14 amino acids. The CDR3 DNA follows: TGCAGCGTTGACCGGGACAGGGGGGACACTGAAGCTTTCTTT. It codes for CSVDRDRGDTEAFF.

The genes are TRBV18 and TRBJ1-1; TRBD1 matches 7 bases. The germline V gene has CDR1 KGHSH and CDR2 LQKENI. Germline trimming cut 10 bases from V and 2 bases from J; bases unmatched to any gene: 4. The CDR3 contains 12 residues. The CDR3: CATGTDNTEAFF. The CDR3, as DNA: TGTGCCACCGGGACAGACAACACTGAAGCTTTCTTT.

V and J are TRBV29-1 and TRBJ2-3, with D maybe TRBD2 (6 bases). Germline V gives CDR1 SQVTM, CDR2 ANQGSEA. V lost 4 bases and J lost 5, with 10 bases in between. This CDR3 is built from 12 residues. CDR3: CSVARLGDTQYF. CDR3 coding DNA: TGCAGCGTTGCCAGACTAGGAGATACGCAGTATTTT.

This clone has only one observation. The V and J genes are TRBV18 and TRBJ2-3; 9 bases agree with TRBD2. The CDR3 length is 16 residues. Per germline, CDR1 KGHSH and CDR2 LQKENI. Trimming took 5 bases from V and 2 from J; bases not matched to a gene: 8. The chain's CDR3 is CASSSQTSGFTDTQYF. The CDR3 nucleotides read TGTGCCAGCTCATCACAGACTAGCGGATTCACAGATACGCAGTATTTT.

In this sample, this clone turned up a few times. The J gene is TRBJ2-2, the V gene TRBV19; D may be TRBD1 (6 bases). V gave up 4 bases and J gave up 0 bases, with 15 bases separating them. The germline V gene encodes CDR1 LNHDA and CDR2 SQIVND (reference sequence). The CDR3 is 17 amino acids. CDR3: CASSRQVGGANTGELFF. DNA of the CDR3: TGTGCCAGTAGTAGGCAAGTTGGGGGCGCGAACACCGGGGAGCTGTTTTTT.

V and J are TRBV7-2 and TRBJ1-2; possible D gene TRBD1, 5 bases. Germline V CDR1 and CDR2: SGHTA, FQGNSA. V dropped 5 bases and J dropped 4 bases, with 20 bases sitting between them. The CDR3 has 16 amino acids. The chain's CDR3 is CASSPSAVLGGYGYTF. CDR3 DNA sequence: TGTGCCAGCAGCCCATCGGCCGTTCTGGGGGGCTATGGCTACACCTTC.

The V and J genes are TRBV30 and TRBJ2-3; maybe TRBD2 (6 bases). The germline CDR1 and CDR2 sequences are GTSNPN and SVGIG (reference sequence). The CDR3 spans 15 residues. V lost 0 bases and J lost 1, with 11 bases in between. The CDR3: CAWSVMRDRTDTQYF. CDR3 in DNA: TGTGCCTGGAGTGTAATGCGGGATCGCACAGATACGCAGTATTTT.

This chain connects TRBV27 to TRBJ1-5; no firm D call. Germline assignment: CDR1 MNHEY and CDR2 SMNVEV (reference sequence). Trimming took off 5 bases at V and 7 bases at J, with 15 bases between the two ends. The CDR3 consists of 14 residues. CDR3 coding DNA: TGTGCCAGCAGTCCACGGGAATTGGGGCAGCCCCAGCATTTT. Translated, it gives CASSPRELGQPQHF.

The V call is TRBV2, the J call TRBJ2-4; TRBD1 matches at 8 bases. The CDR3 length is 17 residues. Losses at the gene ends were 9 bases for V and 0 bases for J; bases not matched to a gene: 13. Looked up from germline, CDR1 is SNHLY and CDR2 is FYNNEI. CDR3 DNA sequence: TGTGCCAGGAGGGACAGGACCCGCTTTTTAGCCAAAAACATTCAGTACTTC. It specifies CARRDRTRFLAKNIQYF.

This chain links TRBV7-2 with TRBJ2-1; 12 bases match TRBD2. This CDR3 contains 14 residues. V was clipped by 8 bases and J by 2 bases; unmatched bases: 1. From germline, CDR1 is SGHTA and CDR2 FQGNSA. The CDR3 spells CASGLAGPYNEQFF. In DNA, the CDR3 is TGTGCCAGCGGACTAGCGGGACCCTACAATGAGCAGTTCTTC.

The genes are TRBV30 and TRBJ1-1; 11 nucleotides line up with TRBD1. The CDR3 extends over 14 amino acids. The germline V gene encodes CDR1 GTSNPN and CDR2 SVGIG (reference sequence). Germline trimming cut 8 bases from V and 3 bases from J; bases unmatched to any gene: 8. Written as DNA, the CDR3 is TGTGCCGCCGCCGGACAGGGGGCGTACACTGAAGCTTTCTTT. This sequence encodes CAAAGQGAYTEAFF. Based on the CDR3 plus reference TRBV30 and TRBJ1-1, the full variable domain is SQTIHQWPATLVQPVGSPLSLECTVEGTSNPNLYWYRQAAGRGLQLLFYSVGIGQISSEVPQNLSASRPQDRQFILSSKKLLLSDSGFYLCAAAGQGAYTEAFFGQGTRLTVV.

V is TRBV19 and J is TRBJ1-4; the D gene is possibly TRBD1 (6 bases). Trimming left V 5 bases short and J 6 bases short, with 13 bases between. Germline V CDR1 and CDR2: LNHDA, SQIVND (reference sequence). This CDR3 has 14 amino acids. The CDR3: CASSEQGAYEKLFF. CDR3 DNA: TGTGCCAGTAGTGAACAGGGAGCCTATGAAAAACTGTTTTTT.

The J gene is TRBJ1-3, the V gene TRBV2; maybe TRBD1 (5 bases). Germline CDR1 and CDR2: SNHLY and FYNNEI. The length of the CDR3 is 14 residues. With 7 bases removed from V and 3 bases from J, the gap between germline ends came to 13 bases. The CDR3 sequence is CASIPWQGGNTIYF. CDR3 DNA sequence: TGTGCCAGCATCCCTTGGCAGGGTGGAAACACCATATATTTT.

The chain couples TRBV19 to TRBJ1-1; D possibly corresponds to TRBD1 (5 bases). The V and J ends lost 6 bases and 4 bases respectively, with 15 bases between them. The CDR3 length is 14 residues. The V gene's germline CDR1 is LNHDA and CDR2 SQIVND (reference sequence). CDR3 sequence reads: CASSLIGGGTEAFF. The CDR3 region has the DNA TGTGCCAGTAGCCTCATTGGGGGGGGCACTGAAGCTTTCTTT.